These 20 T cell receptor beta chains were sequenced from one sample in a study of regulatory T cells in long-lasting Graves disease. Researchers made TCR beta libraries by using iRepertoire HTBI primers and running Arm-PCR on CDR3 regions. TCRdb called the multiplex PCR reads again in MiXCR, with one record for every CDR3 protein. The sample holds about 530,000 distinct CDR3 sequences, roughly 15% seen once. Described time point: newly diagnosed GD, antithyroid drugs for less than 3 months. TCR sequences were obtained from RNA taken from PBMCs. These data are also associated with another study on T cells in Graves' hyperthyroidism and ophthalmopathy.

This material consisted of peripheral blood mononuclear cells (PBMCs), taken at new diagnosis, from a patient treated with antithyroid drugs. The receptor source for this set is a middle-aged woman with Graves disease.

As regards this clonotype: Possible read error: a much larger clone is one base away. This chain joins TRBV12-3 or TRBV12-4 and TRBJ1-5; D gene uncertain. The CDR3 is 14 amino acids. Trimming cost V 8 bases and J 6 bases, with 17 bases left between them. The DNA for the CDR3 is TGTGCCAGCTGGGCCGGACCGTCGAGTCAGCCCCAGCATTTT. This codes for CASWAGPSSQPQHF.

This rearrangement joins TRBV5-1 to TRBJ2-5; D is ambiguous. This CDR3 is 15 amino acids long. Germline V gene sequence: CDR1 SGHRS, CDR2 YFSETQ. The germline V and J ends were trimmed by 1 base and 5 bases, with 15 bases remaining between them. CDR3 region: CASSLSSRASETQYF. The CDR3 DNA is TGCGCCAGCAGCTTGAGTTCTAGGGCTTCGGAGACCCAGTACTTC.

This clonotype was found many times. The genes are TRBV6-2 or TRBV6-3 and TRBJ2-1; 13 nucleotides align to TRBD2. J was trimmed by 5 bases and V by 2 bases; bases with no gene match: 9. Looked up from germline, CDR1 is MNHEY and CDR2 is SVGEGT. This CDR3 has 18 amino acids. In DNA form, the CDR3 reads TGTGCCAGCAGTTACGGCCCTGATACTAGCGGGGGGGACAATGAGCAGTTCTTC. Translating gives CASSYGPDTSGGDNEQFF.

The rearrangement joins TRBV4-1 to TRBJ1-3, with D tentatively TRBD1 (6 bases). Germline V gene sequence: CDR1 MGHRA, CDR2 YSYEKL. The CDR3 contains 16 residues. With 0 bases removed from V and 4 bases from J, the gap between germline ends came to 13 bases. CDR3 DNA: TGCGCCAGCAGCCAAGACAGGGGCAGAGGCGGAAACACCATATATTTT. Translation: CASSQDRGRGGNTIYF.

The genes are TRBV27 and TRBJ1-2; 11 bases are shared with TRBD1. Germline values: CDR1 MNHEY, CDR2 SMNVEV (reference sequence). The junction had 4 bases not matched to a gene; V was cut back by 3 bases and J by 4 bases. The CDR3 length is 15 residues. The CDR3 sequence is CASSFGGQGAYGYTF. For the CDR3, the DNA is TGTGCCAGCAGTTTCGGAGGACAGGGGGCCTATGGCTACACCTTC.

This clonotype was recorded at least ten times. The rearrangement joins TRBV11-2 to TRBJ1-6, with no clear D. Germline V gene data show CDR1 as SGHAT and CDR2 as FQNNGV. V dropped 1 base and J dropped 9 bases, with 13 bases sitting between them. The CDR3 has 15 residues. CDR3 nucleotide sequence: TGTGCCAGCAGCTTAGCGGGTGGTTTGGGTTCACCCCTCCACTTT. It yields the protein CASSLAGGLGSPLHF. Supplemented by reference TRBV11-2 and TRBJ1-6, the full variable domain reads EAGVAQSPRYKIIEKRQSVAFWCNPISGHATLYWYQQILGQGPKLLIQFQNNGVVDDSQLPKDRFSAERLKGVDSTLKIQPAKLEDSAVYLCASSLAGGLGSPLHFGNGTRLTVT.

The sample holds many counts of this clonotype. This CDR3 reads CASGVGGPGGNQPQHF. DNA for the CDR3: TGTGCCAGCGGGGTGGGGGGCCCAGGAGGTAATCAGCCCCAGCATTTT. The chain is built from TRBV3-1 and TRBJ1-5, with D possibly being TRBD1 (6 bases). Trimming removed 8 bases from V and 4 bases from J, with 21 bases in between. The CDR3 covers 16 residues. Germline V lookup: CDR1 LGHDT, CDR2 YNNKEL (reference sequence).

In its sample, this clonotype was seen a few times. The chain carries TRBV6-1 and TRBJ2-3; 7 bases match TRBD1. The germline gives CDR1 MNHNS, CDR2 SASEGT. The CDR3 totals 16 residues. V lost 6 bases and J lost 2; bases outside the gene matches: 11. The CDR3 loop is CASSRPGTEPTDTQYF. The CDR3 DNA reads as TGTGCCAGCAGCCGCCCCGGGACAGAGCCCACAGATACGCAGTATTTT.

This clonotype was seen many times. The chain links TRBV12-3 or TRBV12-4 to TRBJ1-3, with D unclear. CDR3 length: 10 amino acids. The germline V and J ends were trimmed by 8 bases and 9 bases, with 8 bases remaining between them. Written as DNA, the CDR3 is TGTGCCAGCGGCGGGTCCACCATATATTTT. It yields the protein CASGGSTIYF.

The sample holds many counts of this clonotype. The rearrangement links TRBV5-1 to TRBJ1-2, with 11 bases that match TRBD1. Per the germline V gene, CDR1 is SGHRS and CDR2 is YFSETQ. The CDR3 is made up of 15 amino acids. The V segment lost 4 bases and the J segment 6 bases; nucleotides outside the gene matches: 8. The CDR3 region is CASSPTGTGGNGYTF. The CDR3 nucleotides read TGCGCCAGCAGCCCTACTGGGACAGGGGGAAATGGCTACACCTTC.

This clonotype was counted ten times or more. This rearrangement joins TRBV7-9 to TRBJ1-2; unclear D gene. This CDR3 region has 14 residues. CDR1 is SEHNR, CDR2 FQNEAQ, per germline (reference sequence). The V end was cut by 4 bases, the J end by 5 bases, with 14 bases between. The DNA for the CDR3 is TGTGCCAGCAGCTCACTAGTGGGTTGGTATGGCTACACCTTC. It specifies CASSSLVGWYGYTF.

The genes are TRBV6-1 and TRBJ2-3, with D perhaps TRBD2 (6 bases). V was cut by 6 bases and J by 1 base, with 8 bases left in between. Germline V gene data show CDR1 as MNHNS and CDR2 as SASEGT. The CDR3 is 13 residues long. The CDR3 DNA reads as TGTGCCAGCAGGGAGCGGGGCACAGATACGCAGTATTTT. Its translation is CASRERGTDTQYF.

This clonotype was seen at least ten times. The V call is TRBV5-1, the J call TRBJ1-6; D is ambiguous. The CDR3 extends over 15 amino acids. Germline V gene data show CDR1 as SGHRS and CDR2 as YFSETQ. Trimming left V 4 bases short and J 1 base short, with 9 bases between. CDR3 DNA sequence: TGCGCCAGCAGCCCTTCTGGATCCTATAATTCACCCCTCCACTTT. As protein: CASSPSGSYNSPLHF.

This chain joins TRBV7-8 and TRBJ1-2; TRBD1 agrees at 7 bases. Germline loops: CDR1 SGHVS, CDR2 FQNEAQ. The CDR3 contains 15 residues. The V segment lost 4 bases and the J segment 6 bases; nucleotides outside the gene matches: 11. The CDR3 bases are TGTGCCAGCAGCTACGGGCCACAGGGGAGGGATGGCTACACCTTC. It is translated as CASSYGPQGRDGYTF. The full variable domain, with the rest looked up from reference TRBV7-8 and TRBJ1-2, is GAGVSQSPRYKVAKRGQDVALRCDPISGHVSLFWYQQALGQGPEFLTYFQNEAQLDKSGLPSDRFFAERPEGSVSTLKIQRTQQEDSAVYLCASSYGPQGRDGYTFGSGTRLTVV.

Ten or more counts support this clonotype. The chain couples TRBV20-1 to TRBJ2-7; 12 positions agree with TRBD2. The CDR3 is 14 amino acids. Trimming cost V 6 bases and J 6 bases; bases outside gene matches: 9. The germline V gene encodes CDR1 DFQATT and CDR2 SNEGSKA (reference sequence). CDR3 sequence: CSATRTSGVSEQYF. CDR3 in DNA: TGCAGTGCCACCAGGACTAGCGGGGTTTCCGAGCAGTACTTC.

This clonotype was seen many times. The V and J genes are TRBV2 and TRBJ2-7; TRBD2 matches 9 bases. Trimming at V came to 6 bases and at J to 5 bases, leaving 11 bases not matched to a gene. The CDR3 sequence is 15 residues long. Germline loops: CDR1 SNHLY, CDR2 FYNNEI. DNA of the CDR3: TGTGCCAGCAGGATACTAGCGGGTCCCCTTAACGAGCAGTACTTC. Amino acids: CASRILAGPLNEQYF.

This clonotype was counted only a few times. The rearrangement joins TRBV18 to TRBJ2-3; 9 bases map to TRBD1. The CDR3 is 18 amino acids. Germline-derived CDR1 and CDR2 are KGHSH and LQKENI. V lost 6 bases, J lost 0 bases, and 13 bases stayed unmatched. CDR3 in amino acids: CASSLYTGQGLSTDTQYF. The CDR3 coding sequence is TGTGCCAGCTCTCTTTACACTGGACAGGGGCTTAGCACAGATACGCAGTATTTT.

This clonotype has a handful of counts. The chain joins TRBV5-6 to TRBJ1-1; D is uncertain. Trimming shortened V by 4 bases and J by 5 bases, and 18 bases separated the two germline ends. This CDR3 has 15 amino acids. CDR1 is SGHDT and CDR2 is YYEEEE in the germline V gene. CDR3 residues: CASSRDGEVGTEAFF. The CDR3 DNA reads as TGTGCCAGCAGCCGGGATGGAGAAGTCGGAACTGAAGCTTTCTTT.

Details on this clonotype: A read error likely explains this, since a far larger clone differs by one base. V usage is TRBV28 and J usage is TRBJ2-7, with TRBD2 identical over 8 bases. Per the germline V gene, CDR1 is MDHEN and CDR2 is SYDVKM. J was trimmed by 7 bases and V by 8 bases; bases with no gene match: 10. The CDR3 loop spans 13 amino acids. CDR3 bases: TGTGCCAGCGGGCGGGGGGTGCCAAATGAGCAGTACTTC. Translating gives CASGRGVPNEQYF.

This clonotype was picked up many times. V is TRBV28 and J is TRBJ1-2; 7 bases are a match to TRBD1. Germline CDR1 MDHEN, CDR2 SYDVKM. After removal of 6 bases from V and 4 bases from J, the junction contained 17 bases not matched to a gene. CDR3 length: 17 residues. CDR3 residues: CASRSPGQLGSSYGYTF. As DNA, the CDR3 is TGTGCCAGCAGATCTCCGGGACAGCTGGGGTCATCCTATGGCTACACCTTC.